This TCR beta chain was captured in a study of cytomegalovirus exposure and HLA in healthy donors. Findings and caveats of the study: Many donors carried some public TCRs, although rarity characterized most TCR sequences. A highly shared variant cluster was judged a likely technical artifact. Several of the most significant clusters appeared, in a later analysis, to be linked to common viral pathogens.

Among the donors, all were healthy bone marrow donors. This clone has only one observation. What it binds is unknown. The PCR contained 60 Vbeta and 13 Jbeta primers. The data were produced by immunoSEQ multiplex PCR, yet TCRdb's version contains in-frame clones alone and is incomplete. The data contain fewer than 85,000 clones, about 78% of them singletons. CDR1 and CDR2 from the germline V gene are SQVTM and ANQGSEA. The CDR3 contains 15 residues. V shed 5 bases, J shed 4 bases, and the junction held 10 bases outside the gene matches. Sequenced: PBMCs. The chain carries TRBV29-1 and TRBJ1-2; 10 nucleotides agree with TRBD1. The sequence derives from a man between 18 and 35 years old in good health and CMV-seropositive. Written as DNA, the CDR3 is TGCAGCGTTCACGGGAGGGGGGACAGGGGCTATGGCTACACCTTC. As protein: CSVHGRGDRGYGYTF.